Sequencing of this T cell receptor (beta chain) was carried out in a study of T cells in Graves' hyperthyroidism and ophthalmopathy. In germline, CDR1 is SGHKS, CDR2 YYEKEE (reference sequence). The CDR3 sequence is 13 residues long. V was shortened by 7 bases and J by 2 bases, with 13 bases between the two germline ends. Diagnoses rested on clinical symptoms, serum thyroxine and TRAb, thyroid ultrasound and orbital computed tomography. RNA transcripts served as the template for amplifying TCR beta CDR3 regions. HTBI primers were employed in a first-round RT-PCR of the TCR CDR3. TCRdb independently ran MiXCR on the multiplex PCR reads; one entry per CDR3 protein. The sample lists around 200,000 distinct CDR3 sequences, about 16% occurring once. The sample holds a few counts of this clonotype. Given a much more abundant clone one base away, this may be a read error.

The chain has TRBV5-5 and TRBJ2-7; weak D call: TRBD1 (5 bases). The sequenced sample was blood. The sequence was obtained from a man aged 35-49 years with Graves' hyperthyroidism. In DNA, the CDR3 is TGTGCCAGCGGCCTAGGGGTTACCTACGAGCAGTACTTC. Protein: CASGLGVTYEQYF.